These T cell receptor beta chains were read from a single sample in a study of human T cells and chemical hapten exposure. TCRdb redid the calling of the RACE reads with MiXCR, one entry per CDR3 protein. The table records 150,000 to 200,000 distinct CDR3 sequences, roughly 15% of them present only once. Sequenced here: whole blood, sampled in connection with sensitization to the hapten diphenylcyclopropenone (DPC). These receptor sequences come from a woman younger than 45 with alopecia areata. Some clones in this sample may be carry-over from other donors' samples. The CDR3 runs from the conserved cysteine through the conserved F or W. Fields, in order: V gene, J gene, CDR3 length, D gene, clone size, CDR3 protein, CDR3 DNA. D genes are given only for firm matches. Where a row states a size, it is once, few, many or the class of an expanded clone; other rows omit it.

v_call: TRBV7-6
j_call: TRBJ2-5
cdr3_length: 14
d_call: -
clone_size: -
cdr3_aa: CASSPGHHQETQYF
cdr3_nt: TGTGCCAGCAGCCCGGGACACCACCAAGAGACCCAGTACTTC

v_call: TRBV29-1
j_call: TRBJ2-7
cdr3_length: 14
d_call: TRBD2
clone_size: -
cdr3_aa: CSVAVTSGPYEQYF
cdr3_nt: TGCAGCGTTGCAGTGACTAGCGGGCCCTACGAGCAGTACTTC

v_call: TRBV19
j_call: TRBJ1-2
cdr3_length: 14
d_call: -
clone_size: -
cdr3_aa: CASRVPRQDEGYTF
cdr3_nt: TGTGCCAGTAGAGTACCTCGTCAGGATGAGGGCTACACCTTC

v_call: TRBV12-3/TRBV12-4
j_call: TRBJ2-3
cdr3_length: 12
d_call: -
clone_size: -
cdr3_aa: CASSNTALGQYF
cdr3_nt: TGTGCCAGCAGCAATACTGCTCTTGGGCAGTATTTT

v_call: TRBV4-3
j_call: TRBJ1-3
cdr3_length: 17
d_call: -
clone_size: -
cdr3_aa: CASSQFPGASSGNTIYF
cdr3_nt: TGCGCCAGCAGCCAGTTCCCAGGTGCGAGCTCTGGAAACACCATATATTTT

v_call: TRBV6-2/TRBV6-3
j_call: TRBJ1-5
cdr3_length: 14
d_call: -
clone_size: -
cdr3_aa: CASSRRAVNQPQHF
cdr3_nt: TGTGCCAGCAGCCGGAGGGCAGTCAATCAGCCCCAGCATTTT

v_call: TRBV19
j_call: TRBJ2-1
cdr3_length: 15
d_call: TRBD1
clone_size: many
cdr3_aa: CASSPQTGGYNEQFF
cdr3_nt: TGTGCCAGTAGTCCCCAGACAGGGGGGTACAATGAGCAGTTCTTC

v_call: TRBV28
j_call: TRBJ1-2
cdr3_length: 14
d_call: -
clone_size: -
cdr3_aa: CASIPPQSNYGYTF
cdr3_nt: TGTGCCAGCATCCCCCCACAGAGCAACTATGGCTACACCTTC

v_call: TRBV24-1
j_call: TRBJ2-3
cdr3_length: 16
d_call: TRBD2
clone_size: -
cdr3_aa: CATSGQTSGRADTQYF
cdr3_nt: TGTGCCACCAGTGGCCAGACTAGCGGGAGAGCAGATACGCAGTATTTT

v_call: TRBV7-2
j_call: TRBJ2-5
cdr3_length: 15
d_call: -
clone_size: -
cdr3_aa: CASSQGDLAGETQYF
cdr3_nt: TGTGCCAGCAGCCAAGGGGACTTGGCGGGGGAGACCCAGTACTTC

v_call: TRBV12-3/TRBV12-4
j_call: TRBJ1-2
cdr3_length: 16
d_call: -
clone_size: -
cdr3_aa: CASSRLSGDENYGYTF
cdr3_nt: TGTGCCAGCAGCCGCTTATCAGGGGACGAGAACTATGGCTACACCTTC

v_call: TRBV7-9
j_call: TRBJ2-3
cdr3_length: 14
d_call: -
clone_size: few
cdr3_aa: CASSLEGSTDTQYF
cdr3_nt: TGTGCCAGCAGCTTAGAAGGTAGCACAGATACGCAGTATTTT

v_call: TRBV9
j_call: TRBJ2-7
cdr3_length: 14
d_call: -
clone_size: few
cdr3_aa: CASSPPGRGFEQYF
cdr3_nt: TGTGCCAGCAGTCCTCCGGGACGGGGGTTCGAGCAGTACTTC

v_call: TRBV7-2
j_call: TRBJ2-1
cdr3_length: 15
d_call: TRBD2
clone_size: few
cdr3_aa: CASSSRLAFYNEQFF
cdr3_nt: TGTGCCAGCAGCTCTCGACTAGCGTTCTACAATGAGCAGTTCTTC

v_call: TRBV7-2
j_call: TRBJ2-3
cdr3_length: 11
d_call: -
clone_size: -
cdr3_aa: CASKGSDTQYF
cdr3_nt: TGTGCCAGCAAGGGGAGTGATACGCAGTATTTT

v_call: TRBV18
j_call: TRBJ2-7
cdr3_length: 14
d_call: TRBD1
clone_size: many
cdr3_aa: CASSFSSRGSEQYF
cdr3_nt: TGTGCCAGCTCATTCTCCTCCAGGGGGAGCGAGCAGTACTTC

v_call: TRBV7-9
j_call: TRBJ2-1
cdr3_length: 17
d_call: TRBD1
clone_size: many
cdr3_aa: CASSSRADRGRFNEQFF
cdr3_nt: TGTGCCAGCAGCTCCCGCGCGGACAGGGGGCGCTTCAATGAGCAGTTCTTC

v_call: TRBV5-4
j_call: TRBJ1-2
cdr3_length: 13
d_call: -
clone_size: many
cdr3_aa: CASSLGRGGGYTF
cdr3_nt: TGTGCCAGCAGCTTGGGCCGCGGGGGTGGCTACACCTTC

v_call: TRBV29-1
j_call: TRBJ1-1
cdr3_length: 10
d_call: -
clone_size: few
cdr3_aa: CSGGGTEAFF
cdr3_nt: TGCAGCGGCGGTGGGACTGAAGCTTTCTTT

v_call: TRBV6-6
j_call: TRBJ2-6
cdr3_length: 17
d_call: TRBD1
clone_size: many
cdr3_aa: CASSWTGQGSGANVLTF
cdr3_nt: TGTGCCAGCAGTTGGACCGGACAGGGGTCTGGGGCCAACGTCCTGACTTTC

v_call: TRBV1
j_call: TRBJ2-1
cdr3_length: 18
d_call: -
clone_size: few
cdr3_aa: CTSSQVVGDRGPYNEQFF
cdr3_nt: TGCACCAGCAGCCAAGTGGTTGGAGACAGGGGTCCCTACAATGAGCAGTTCTTC

v_call: TRBV9
j_call: TRBJ2-5
cdr3_length: 14
d_call: -
clone_size: many
cdr3_aa: CASSVEGATETQYF
cdr3_nt: TGTGCCAGCAGCGTGGAGGGGGCGACGGAGACCCAGTACTTC

v_call: TRBV9
j_call: TRBJ1-1
cdr3_length: 13
d_call: -
clone_size: -
cdr3_aa: CASSVEKSTEAFF
cdr3_nt: TGTGCCAGCAGCGTAGAGAAGAGCACTGAAGCTTTCTTT

v_call: TRBV29-1
j_call: TRBJ1-1
cdr3_length: 13
d_call: -
clone_size: few
cdr3_aa: CSVRGGGVTEAFF
cdr3_nt: TGCAGCGTACGGGGAGGCGGGGTCACTGAAGCTTTCTTT

v_call: TRBV6-6
j_call: TRBJ2-1
cdr3_length: 16
d_call: TRBD2
clone_size: few
cdr3_aa: CASSYSNSGGAGEQFF
cdr3_nt: TGTGCCAGCAGTTACTCGAATAGCGGGGGGGCCGGTGAGCAGTTCTTC

v_call: TRBV4-3
j_call: TRBJ2-7
cdr3_length: 17
d_call: TRBD1
clone_size: -
cdr3_aa: CASSQDLGRGLSYEQYF
cdr3_nt: TGCGCCAGCAGCCAAGATCTGGGTAGGGGGCTCTCCTACGAGCAGTACTTC

v_call: TRBV11-2
j_call: TRBJ1-3
cdr3_length: 13
d_call: TRBD1
clone_size: -
cdr3_aa: CASSPGQANTIYF
cdr3_nt: TGTGCCAGCAGCCCCGGACAGGCCAACACCATATATTTT

v_call: TRBV3-1
j_call: TRBJ1-5
cdr3_length: 15
d_call: -
clone_size: few
cdr3_aa: CASSQGDGRNQPQHF
cdr3_nt: TGTGCCAGCAGCCAAGGAGACGGCAGGAATCAGCCCCAGCATTTT

v_call: TRBV7-9
j_call: TRBJ1-1
cdr3_length: 12
d_call: -
clone_size: -
cdr3_aa: CASSYQGGEAFF
cdr3_nt: TGTGCCAGCAGTTACCAGGGTGGAGAAGCTTTCTTT

v_call: TRBV30
j_call: TRBJ2-3
cdr3_length: 14
d_call: TRBD2
clone_size: -
cdr3_aa: CALASGSNTDTQYF
cdr3_nt: TGTGCCTTAGCTAGCGGGAGTAACACAGATACGCAGTATTTT

v_call: TRBV29-1
j_call: TRBJ2-1
cdr3_length: 13
d_call: -
clone_size: few
cdr3_aa: CSVANLGDNEQFF
cdr3_nt: TGCAGCGTTGCAAATCTGGGGGACAATGAGCAGTTCTTC

v_call: TRBV3-1
j_call: TRBJ2-7
cdr3_length: 13
d_call: -
clone_size: few
cdr3_aa: CASSSFGGYEQYF
cdr3_nt: TGTGCCAGCAGCTCATTTGGGGGGTACGAGCAGTACTTC

v_call: TRBV12-3/TRBV12-4
j_call: TRBJ2-3
cdr3_length: 12
d_call: -
clone_size: many
cdr3_aa: CASSLSEDTQYF
cdr3_nt: TGTGCCAGCAGTTTAAGTGAGGATACGCAGTATTTT

v_call: TRBV7-2
j_call: TRBJ2-2
cdr3_length: 16
d_call: TRBD2
clone_size: -
cdr3_aa: CASSPVGLAGYGELFF
cdr3_nt: TGTGCCAGCAGCCCTGTGGGACTAGCGGGGTACGGGGAGCTGTTTTTT

v_call: TRBV7-3
j_call: TRBJ2-3
cdr3_length: 16
d_call: TRBD2
clone_size: -
cdr3_aa: CASSPGLAGETDTQYF
cdr3_nt: TGTGCCAGCAGCCCGGGACTAGCGGGGGAAACAGATACGCAGTATTTT

v_call: TRBV21-1
j_call: TRBJ1-4
cdr3_length: 16
d_call: -
clone_size: -
cdr3_aa: CASSKDSGNCYEKLFF
cdr3_nt: TGTGCCAGCAGCAAGGACAGCGGGAACTGTTATGAAAAACTGTTTTTT

v_call: TRBV29-1
j_call: TRBJ2-2
cdr3_length: 14
d_call: -
clone_size: few
cdr3_aa: CSGADIYGTGELFF
cdr3_nt: TGCAGCGGGGCCGACATTTACGGCACCGGGGAGCTGTTTTTT

v_call: TRBV14
j_call: TRBJ2-2
cdr3_length: 13
d_call: -
clone_size: -
cdr3_aa: CASSRQTAGELFF
cdr3_nt: TGTGCCAGCAGTAGGCAGACCGCCGGGGAGCTGTTTTTT

v_call: TRBV7-9
j_call: TRBJ2-5
cdr3_length: 12
d_call: -
clone_size: -
cdr3_aa: CASSLARETQYF
cdr3_nt: TGTGCCAGCAGCCTAGCGCGGGAGACCCAGTACTTC

v_call: TRBV11-3
j_call: TRBJ2-1
cdr3_length: 17
d_call: TRBD2
clone_size: -
cdr3_aa: CASSLGIAGFGYNEQFF
cdr3_nt: TGTGCCAGCAGCTTAGGAATAGCGGGGTTTGGGTACAATGAGCAGTTCTTC

v_call: TRBV11-2
j_call: TRBJ2-5
cdr3_length: 15
d_call: TRBD2
clone_size: -
cdr3_aa: CASSAYSGRQETQYF
cdr3_nt: TGTGCCAGCAGTGCTTATAGCGGGAGGCAAGAGACCCAGTACTTC

v_call: TRBV7-9
j_call: TRBJ1-1
cdr3_length: 15
d_call: -
clone_size: few
cdr3_aa: CASSSLWKVDTEAFF
cdr3_nt: TGTGCCAGCAGCTCCCTTTGGAAGGTGGACACTGAAGCTTTCTTT

v_call: TRBV28
j_call: TRBJ1-5
cdr3_length: 16
d_call: -
clone_size: few
cdr3_aa: CASSPTRGGSNQPQHF
cdr3_nt: TGTGCCAGCAGTCCCACGAGAGGGGGTAGCAATCAGCCCCAGCATTTT

v_call: TRBV20-1
j_call: TRBJ2-7
cdr3_length: 14
d_call: TRBD1
clone_size: -
cdr3_aa: CSARGQGDLYEQYF
cdr3_nt: TGCAGTGCTAGGGGACAGGGTGACCTCTACGAGCAGTACTTC

v_call: TRBV7-2
j_call: TRBJ1-1
cdr3_length: 17
d_call: TRBD1
clone_size: few
cdr3_aa: CASSLGTDLYMNTEAFF
cdr3_nt: TGTGCCAGCAGCCTAGGGACAGATCTTTACATGAACACTGAAGCTTTCTTT

v_call: TRBV7-9
j_call: TRBJ1-2
cdr3_length: 14
d_call: -
clone_size: few
cdr3_aa: CASSTPWGAYGYTF
cdr3_nt: TGTGCCAGCAGCACCCCGTGGGGCGCCTATGGCTACACCTTC

v_call: TRBV11-1
j_call: TRBJ1-1
cdr3_length: 14
d_call: -
clone_size: few
cdr3_aa: CASSSLLGRTEAFF
cdr3_nt: TGTGCCAGCAGCTCTTTATTGGGGAGGACTGAAGCTTTCTTT

v_call: TRBV7-2
j_call: TRBJ1-1
cdr3_length: 15
d_call: TRBD1
clone_size: few
cdr3_aa: CASSTRQGSSDEAFF
cdr3_nt: TGTGCCAGCAGCACCCGACAGGGGAGCAGCGATGAAGCTTTCTTT

v_call: TRBV29-1
j_call: TRBJ2-6
cdr3_length: 14
d_call: -
clone_size: few
cdr3_aa: CSVPGISGANVLTF
cdr3_nt: TGCAGCGTACCAGGTATTTCTGGGGCCAACGTCCTGACTTTC

v_call: TRBV6-2/TRBV6-3
j_call: TRBJ1-2
cdr3_length: 18
d_call: -
clone_size: many
cdr3_aa: CASSYSSGFVSGNYGYTF
cdr3_nt: TGTGCCAGCAGTTACTCGAGTGGATTTGTGTCAGGCAACTATGGCTACACCTTC

v_call: TRBV3-1
j_call: TRBJ1-3
cdr3_length: 14
d_call: -
clone_size: -
cdr3_aa: CASSQDAGAYTIYF
cdr3_nt: TGTGCCAGCAGCCAGGACGCGGGGGCCTACACCATATATTTT

v_call: TRBV19
j_call: TRBJ1-4
cdr3_length: 15
d_call: -
clone_size: -
cdr3_aa: CASSPGGHSNEKLFF
cdr3_nt: TGTGCCAGTAGTCCGGGGGGACACAGCAATGAAAAACTGTTTTTT

v_call: TRBV11-2
j_call: TRBJ2-1
cdr3_length: 13
d_call: -
clone_size: many
cdr3_aa: CASSLASYNEQFF
cdr3_nt: TGTGCCAGCAGCTTAGCGTCATACAATGAGCAGTTCTTC

v_call: TRBV7-2
j_call: TRBJ1-1
cdr3_length: 14
d_call: -
clone_size: few
cdr3_aa: CASSLERGWTEAFF
cdr3_nt: TGTGCCAGCAGCTTAGAGAGGGGGTGGACTGAAGCTTTCTTT